This TCR beta chain was captured by sequencing in a study of metastatic and nonmetastatic thyroid tumors. For the study at large: Both malignant and benign thyroid patients supplied peripheral blood and tumor or nodule tissue samples, across which the repertoires of these patients were then compared. Study-level results: Benign nodules were reported to have significantly lower TCR beta diversity than malignant thyroid tumors, in blood and tumor.

Original methodology: A papillary thyroid cancer distant-metastasis classifier was built from CDR3 differences across clinicopathological groups. TCRdb reprocessed the PCR reads using MiXCR. The V and J calls shown here were made by TCRdb, not taken from the authors' results. Of roughly 59,000 clones detected, around 15% appear once; the ten largest clones hold less than 9.5%. This clone was seen many times. Its antigen remains unidentified. The CDR3 spans 17 residues. Losses at the gene ends were 0 bases for V and 0 bases for J; bases not matched to a gene: 7. Germline CDR1 DFQATT, CDR2 SNEGSKA (reference sequence). Each patient went into thyroid surgery without having received any treatment.

The TCR sequence derives from a male donor with papillary thyroid cancer or a benign thyroid nodule (not recorded which). Some clones in this sample may be carry-over from other donors' samples. Sequences were obtained from blood. V is TRBV20-1 and J is TRBJ2-2; 7 bases align to TRBD2. The chain's CDR3 is CSARDRWGRANTGELFF. The CDR3 DNA follows: TGCAGTGCTAGAGATCGATGGGGGAGGGCGAACACCGGGGAGCTGTTTTTT.